A selection of T cell receptor beta chains follows, all from one sample in a study of blood T cell repertoires in COVID-19. Method: immunoSEQ multiplex PCR; TCRdb's copy keeps in-frame clones and lacks some. The sample carries some 240,000 clones, about 89% recorded once. Sequenced input: peripheral blood. These receptors were collected from a man between 60 and 75 years old who had recovered from COVID-19. CDR3s include the opening cysteine and the closing phenylalanine or tryptophan. Fields, in order: J gene, V gene, clone size, D gene, CDR3 protein, CDR3 DNA. D genes are given only for firm matches. Rows may omit the clone size; those that give it use once, few, many or a size class.

J: TRBJ1-6; V: TRBV27; size: NA; D: TRBD1; CDR3: CASSSDRGSNSPLHF; DNA: TGTGCCAGCAGTTCGGACAGGGGGAGCAATTCACCCCTCCACTTT
J: TRBJ1-6; V: TRBV11-2; size: NA; D: NA; CDR3: CASSFIRGSPLHF; DNA: TGTGCCAGCAGCTTTATAAGGGGATCACCCCTCCACTTT
J: TRBJ1-1; V: TRBV18; size: NA; D: TRBD1; CDR3: CASSPGQVNTEAFF; DNA: TGTGCCAGCTCCCCGGGACAGGTTAACACTGAAGCTTTCTTT
J: TRBJ1-2; V: TRBV19; size: NA; D: TRBD1; CDR3: CASSIGQGSYGYTF; DNA: TGTGCCAGTAGTATTGGACAGGGGTCGTATGGCTACACCTTC
J: TRBJ2-3; V: TRBV7-3; size: NA; D: TRBD1; CDR3: CASSLTGRGPDTQYF; DNA: TGTGCCAGCAGCTTAACAGGCAGGGGGCCAGATACGCAGTATTTT
J: TRBJ2-7; V: TRBV28; size: NA; D: NA; CDR3: CASSSGEQYF; DNA: TGTGCCAGCAGTTCGGGGGAGCAGTACTTC
J: TRBJ2-3; V: TRBV5-8; size: NA; D: TRBD2; CDR3: CASSHGTSGSLDTQYF; DNA: TGTGCCAGCAGCCACGGGACTAGCGGGAGTCTAGATACGCAGTATTTT
J: TRBJ1-1; V: TRBV5-1; size: NA; D: TRBD1; CDR3: CASRRDSEAFF; DNA: TGCGCCAGCAGACGGGACAGTGAAGCTTTCTTT
J: TRBJ1-4; V: TRBV28; size: NA; D: TRBD1; CDR3: CASSPGGADEKLFF; DNA: TGTGCCAGCAGTCCAGGGGGCGCAGATGAAAAACTGTTTTTT
J: TRBJ1-1; V: TRBV6-1; size: NA; D: NA; CDR3: CASSEKGGITEAFF; DNA: TGTGCCAGCAGTGAAAAGGGAGGAATCACTGAAGCTTTCTTT
J: TRBJ1-3; V: TRBV9; size: once; D: NA; CDR3: CASSVVRASGNTIYF; DNA: TGTGCCAGCAGCGTAGTGAGAGCCTCTGGAAACACCATATATTTT
J: TRBJ2-7; V: TRBV6-2/TRBV6-3; size: NA; D: TRBD2; CDR3: CASSYGGLARPQYF; DNA: TGTGCCAGCAGTTACGGGGGACTAGCGCGCCCTCAGTACTTC
J: TRBJ2-7; V: TRBV2; size: NA; D: NA; CDR3: CASSEVASYEQYF; DNA: TGTGCCAGCAGTGAAGTAGCAAGCTACGAGCAGTACTTC
J: TRBJ2-5; V: TRBV7-9; size: NA; D: NA; CDR3: CASSASSLQETQYF; DNA: TGTGCCAGCAGCGCTAGCAGTCTCCAAGAGACCCAGTACTTC
J: TRBJ2-2; V: TRBV7-7; size: NA; D: TRBD1; CDR3: CASSLAGGRGSSGELFF; DNA: TGTGCTAGCAGCTTAGCAGGGGGAAGGGGAAGTTCCGGGGAGCTGTTTTTT
J: TRBJ1-2; V: TRBV2; size: once; D: TRBD1; CDR3: CASTDRAGTTGYTF; DNA: TGTGCCAGCACCGACAGGGCGGGAACAACGGGCTACACCTTC